Presented here are 12 T cell receptor beta chains from one specimen sequenced in a study of beta chain features in type 1 diabetes listed by TCRdb under 2018. Libraries came from the immunoSEQ multiplex PCR assay. The High Capacity cDNA Reverse Transcription Kit was used to reverse transcribe all of the isolated RNA, meaning that expressed TCRB transcripts were what got sequenced. The table was pulled from immuneACCESS by TCRdb, which kept in-frame rearrangements only. Such tables lose some clones; where checked, under half of the loss comes from unresolved V genes, and the rest has no known cause. The table for this sample lists around 500,000 clones; over 10% of them were counted only once. The top ten hold 0.046% of the sample. The source material was naive CD4+ T cells from blood. In the paper's terms, the cell subset or site label means: true naive CD4+ T cells. Receptors originate from a woman in her late teens or twenties in good health.

The gene calls are TRBV10-3 and TRBJ1-2, with 7 bases identical to TRBD1. CDR3 size: 13 residues. Germline V lookup: CDR1 ENHRY, CDR2 SYGVKD. The V gene end was trimmed by 8 bases and the J gene end by 2 bases; junction bases not matched to a gene: 5. CDR3 residues: CAIQGTDNYGYTF. CDR3 sequence (DNA): TGTGCCATCCAGGGGACAGACAACTATGGCTACACCTTC.

This clone was observed a few times. The rearrangement joins TRBV29-1 to TRBJ1-5; tentatively, D is TRBD1 (5 bases). Germline CDR1 reads SQVTM; CDR2 reads ANQGSEA. CDR3 length: 11 amino acids. With 5 bases removed from V and 7 bases from J, the gap between germline ends came to 9 bases. The CDR3 nucleotides are TGCAGCGTTCCAGGGCTCCAGCCCCAGCATTTT. This codes for CSVPGLQPQHF.

V is TRBV28 and J is TRBJ1-5; TRBD1 agrees at 8 bases. Germline V lookup: CDR1 MDHEN, CDR2 SYDVKM. Trimming took 3 bases from V and 6 from J; bases not matched to a gene: 10. The CDR3 spans 16 residues. CDR3 protein: CASSLERRGLTQPQHF. The DNA of the CDR3 is TGTGCCAGCAGTTTGGAGCGCAGGGGGCTGACTCAGCCCCAGCATTTT.

With regard to this clone: The same CDR3 arises from other DNA sequences in this sample as well. This chain connects TRBV19 to TRBJ2-3; TRBD2 matches 8 bases. V lost 6 bases and J lost 3; bases outside the gene matches: 2. The CDR3 extends over 13 amino acids. Looked up from germline, CDR1 is LNHDA and CDR2 is SQIVND (reference sequence). Written as DNA, the CDR3 is TGTGCCAGTAGAGGACTAGCTACAGATACGCAGTATTTT. It encodes CASRGLATDTQYF.

The chain recombines TRBV27 with TRBJ2-7, with D possibly TRBD1 on 6 matching bases. V lost 5 bases and J lost 0, with 14 bases in between. From germline, CDR1 is MNHEY and CDR2 SMNVEV (reference sequence). This CDR3 has 15 residues. The CDR3 region is CASSIPDRSSYEQYV. Here the CDR3 DNA reads TGTGCCAGCAGTATCCCTGACAGGAGCTCCTACGAGCAGTACGTC.

Comments on this clone: A far larger clone lies a single base away; this is likely a read error. The J gene is TRBJ2-3, the V gene TRBV6-5; D is unclear. This CDR3 has 11 amino acids. Germline V gives CDR1 MNHEY, CDR2 SVGAGI. V gave up 6 bases and J gave up 0 bases, with 1 base separating them. The CDR3 loop is CASSSTDTQYF. The CDR3 nucleotides read TGTGCCAGCAGCAGCACAGATACGCAGTATTTT.

With respect to this clone: Other nucleotide sequences in the sample specify the same CDR3. CDR3: CASSETDTQYF. CDR3 in DNA: TGTGCCAGCAGTGAAACGGATACGCAGTATTTT. The chain employs TRBV2 and TRBJ2-3; unclear D gene. This CDR3 comprises 11 residues. Trimming shortened V by 2 bases and J by 6 bases, and 3 bases separated the two germline ends. Per the germline V gene, CDR1 is SNHLY and CDR2 is FYNNEI.

This clone was seen a handful of times. J is TRBJ2-1 and V is TRBV29-1; no reliable D call. Trimming removed 4 bases at V and 8 bases at J, with 12 bases between. Germline V CDR1 and CDR2: SQVTM, ANQGSEA. The CDR3 is 12 residues long. The CDR3 loop is CSVVGKGDEQFF. In DNA, the CDR3 is TGCAGCGTTGTGGGGAAGGGCGATGAGCAGTTCTTC.

This sequence joins TRBV10-3 and TRBJ2-2, with TRBD1 matching 7 bases. V dropped 4 bases and J dropped 3; count of bases not matched to a gene: 5. Germline loops: CDR1 ENHRY, CDR2 SYGVKD. This CDR3 spans 15 amino acids. The CDR3 is CAISGQGRDTGELFF. The CDR3 bases are TGTGCCATCAGTGGACAGGGTCGGGACACCGGGGAGCTGTTTTTT.

V usage is TRBV6-1 and J usage is TRBJ1-6, with a weak D call TRBD1 (5 bases). The CDR3 totals 15 residues. V was shortened by 8 bases and J by 4 bases, with 15 bases between the two germline ends. Germline CDR1 and CDR2: MNHNS and SASEGT. CDR3 residues: CASGGAGIYNSPLHF. The CDR3 DNA reads as TGTGCCAGCGGAGGGGCAGGGATTTATAATTCACCCCTCCACTTT.

This clone was detected only a few times. The CDR3 is CASSYSGYQPQHF. The CDR3 DNA reads as TGTGCCAGCAGTTACTCAGGGTATCAGCCCCAGCATTTT. The chain recombines TRBV6-5 with TRBJ1-5; D call uncertain. The CDR3 spans 13 residues. CDR1 is MNHEY, CDR2 SVGAGI, per germline. Trimming stripped 0 bases from V and 5 bases from J, with 5 bases between.

The V gene is TRBV27, the J gene TRBJ2-3; D remains ambiguous. The V gene lost 5 bases and the J gene lost 11 bases, with 17 bases spanning the gap. In germline, CDR1 is MNHEY, CDR2 SMNVEV (reference sequence). This CDR3 is built from 13 residues. CDR3: CASSPDVGRKQYF. The CDR3 coding sequence is TGTGCCAGCAGTCCGGACGTCGGACGGAAGCAGTATTTT.